This T cell receptor (beta chain) was observed in a study of blood T cells in healthy people across ages. Study-wide results and limits: Per million T cells, the diversity of TCR beta decreased roughly linearly as age advanced.

A second PCR of about 7 to 12 cycles used a sample-barcoded 5' primer and a J-beta primer mix. TCRdb re-analysed the 5' RACE reads in MiXCR, keeping a single row per CDR3 protein. The top ten clones hold around 0.75% of a sample with around 990,000 distinct CDR3 sequences, about 23% of them seen once. Comments on this clonotype: Antigen: not known.

In addition, the sample was reused for a study of T cells of mothers and their children.

The clonotype was recovered from a girl aged 2-15 years in good health. Specimen: blood.

The CDR3 sequence is CASSLVRAPDTQYF. As DNA, the CDR3 is TGTGCCAGCAGCTTAGTGCGGGCCCCAGATACGCAGTATTTT. V gene TRBV11-2 combines with J gene TRBJ2-3, with D tentatively TRBD2 (5 bases). This CDR3 comprises 14 residues. The germline V and J ends were trimmed by 1 base and 4 bases, with 9 bases remaining between them. CDR1 is SGHAT and CDR2 is FQNNGV in the germline V gene.